What follows are 10 T cell receptor beta chains derived from one specimen sequenced in a study of blood T cell repertoires in COVID-19. TCRdb keeps only in-frame clones here, not all; method: immunoSEQ multiplex PCR. Of a few hundred thousand clones listed, around 84% are singletons. Specimen: peripheral blood. These receptors all come from a woman aged 18-30 years with acute or convalescent COVID-19.

V and J are TRBV19 and TRBJ2-3; perhaps TRBD2 as D (5 bases). The CDR3 sequence is 14 residues long. The germline V and J ends were trimmed by 5 bases and 1 base, with 10 bases remaining between them. Germline V gene lookup returns CDR1 LNHDA and CDR2 SQIVND (reference sequence). CDR3 protein: CASSLGDGTDTQYF. DNA for the CDR3: TGTGCCAGTAGTCTGGGAGACGGCACAGATACGCAGTATTTT.

The rearrangement links TRBV27 to TRBJ1-5; 8 bases agree with TRBD1. CDR3 size: 15 residues. Germline loops: CDR1 MNHEY, CDR2 SMNVEV (reference sequence). Trimming cost V 2 bases and J 9 bases; bases outside gene matches: 9. CDR3 region: CASSLLGQGKWPQHF. Written as DNA, the CDR3 is TGTGCCAGCAGTTTACTTGGACAGGGCAAGTGGCCCCAGCATTTT.

V gene TRBV25-1 combines with J gene TRBJ2-6; the D is unclear. Germline CDR1 is MGHDK and CDR2 is SYGVNS. The CDR3 spans 13 residues. Trimming shortened V by 6 bases and J by 0 bases, and 3 bases separated the two germline ends. Written as DNA, the CDR3 is TGTGCCAGCAGCCTCTCTGGGGCCAACGTCCTGACTTTC. Its protein product is CASSLSGANVLTF.

There are a few counts of this clone. V usage is TRBV28 and J usage is TRBJ1-4; D not certain. The CDR3 contains 13 residues. Trimming took off 4 bases at V and 13 bases at J, with 16 bases between the two ends. Germline CDR1 and CDR2: MDHEN and SYDVKM. The CDR3, as DNA: TGTGCCAGCAGTTACGACTTTGTCCTTGGACTGTTTTTT. Protein product: CASSYDFVLGLFF.

The rearrangement joins TRBV6-2 or TRBV6-3 to TRBJ1-6, with 8 positions matching TRBD1. V trimming: 2 bases; J trimming: 10 bases; junction bases outside the gene matches: 7. This CDR3 is built from 15 residues. Germline values: CDR1 MNHEY, CDR2 SVGEGT. The CDR3 is CASSYEDRDSSPLHF. CDR3 coding DNA: TGTGCCAGCAGTTACGAGGACAGGGATTCCTCACCCCTCCACTTT.

This clone was observed a single time. The rearrangement joins TRBV28 to TRBJ1-2; 10 nucleotides agree with TRBD1. The germline V gene encodes CDR1 MDHEN and CDR2 SYDVKM. Losses at the gene ends were 5 bases for V and 3 bases for J; bases not matched to a gene: 9. This CDR3 is built from 16 residues. Here the CDR3 DNA reads TGTGCCAGCAGTCCTATTGGGACAGGGGACGACTATGGCTACACCTTC. It encodes CASSPIGTGDDYGYTF.

The genes are TRBV18 and TRBJ1-1; D possibly corresponds to TRBD1 (6 bases). CDR3 size: 14 residues. CDR1 KGHSH and CDR2 LQKENI come from the germline V gene. V was shortened by 2 bases and J by 2 bases, with 9 bases between the two germline ends. In DNA, the CDR3 is TGTGCCAGCTCACCAGGACAGCTAAACACTGAAGCTTTCTTT. This translates into CASSPGQLNTEAFF.

V is TRBV2 and J is TRBJ1-2; D is ambiguous. Trimming left V 7 bases short and J 8 bases short, with 29 bases between. Germline CDR1 and CDR2: SNHLY and FYNNEI. The CDR3 sequence is 17 residues long. Written as DNA, the CDR3 is TGTGCCAGCATCGGACCCACCGCGAAAGCCTTCCCGGGGGGCTACACCTTC. This translates into CASIGPTAKAFPGGYTF.

The CDR3 DNA follows: TGTGCCAGCAGTCGATTGGGGGCCAGGACAGGAACTGAAGCTTTCTTT. It specifies CASSRLGARTGTEAFF. The rearrangement uses TRBV5-6 and TRBJ1-1, with 7 nucleotides matching TRBD1. Germline CDR1 is SGHDT and CDR2 is YYEEEE. The V gene end was trimmed by 5 bases and the J gene end by 5 bases; junction bases not matched to a gene: 15. The CDR3 consists of 16 residues.

The CDR3 nucleotides read TGTGCCTGGAGTGTACAGGGGATCTACGAGCAGTACTTC. It yields the protein CAWSVQGIYEQYF. The J gene is TRBJ2-7, the V gene TRBV30, with 7 positions matching TRBD1. V lost 0 bases and J lost 3; bases outside the gene matches: 2. CDR3 length: 13 amino acids. The V gene's germline CDR1 is GTSNPN and CDR2 SVGIG (reference sequence).